A single T cell receptor (beta chain) is shown here with its context. The data were obtained in a study of T cell responses to AZD1222 COVID-19 vaccine. Here immunoSEQ multiplex PCR was the method, and the copy in TCRdb shows in-frame clones only, minus some. This table holds about 140,000 clones, over 85% found once. The sequence was collected from an adult in good health. The sample was peripheral blood, taken on day 0 of AZD1222 vaccination.

CDR3 nucleotide sequence: TGTGCCAGCAGGAACTTTCAAGAAGCTTTCTTT. Translation: CASRNFQEAFF. This sequence joins TRBV28 and TRBJ1-1; unclear D gene. Germline-derived CDR1 and CDR2 are MDHEN and SYDVKM. The length of the CDR3 is 11 residues. Trimming removed 6 bases from V and 8 bases from J, with 10 bases in between.